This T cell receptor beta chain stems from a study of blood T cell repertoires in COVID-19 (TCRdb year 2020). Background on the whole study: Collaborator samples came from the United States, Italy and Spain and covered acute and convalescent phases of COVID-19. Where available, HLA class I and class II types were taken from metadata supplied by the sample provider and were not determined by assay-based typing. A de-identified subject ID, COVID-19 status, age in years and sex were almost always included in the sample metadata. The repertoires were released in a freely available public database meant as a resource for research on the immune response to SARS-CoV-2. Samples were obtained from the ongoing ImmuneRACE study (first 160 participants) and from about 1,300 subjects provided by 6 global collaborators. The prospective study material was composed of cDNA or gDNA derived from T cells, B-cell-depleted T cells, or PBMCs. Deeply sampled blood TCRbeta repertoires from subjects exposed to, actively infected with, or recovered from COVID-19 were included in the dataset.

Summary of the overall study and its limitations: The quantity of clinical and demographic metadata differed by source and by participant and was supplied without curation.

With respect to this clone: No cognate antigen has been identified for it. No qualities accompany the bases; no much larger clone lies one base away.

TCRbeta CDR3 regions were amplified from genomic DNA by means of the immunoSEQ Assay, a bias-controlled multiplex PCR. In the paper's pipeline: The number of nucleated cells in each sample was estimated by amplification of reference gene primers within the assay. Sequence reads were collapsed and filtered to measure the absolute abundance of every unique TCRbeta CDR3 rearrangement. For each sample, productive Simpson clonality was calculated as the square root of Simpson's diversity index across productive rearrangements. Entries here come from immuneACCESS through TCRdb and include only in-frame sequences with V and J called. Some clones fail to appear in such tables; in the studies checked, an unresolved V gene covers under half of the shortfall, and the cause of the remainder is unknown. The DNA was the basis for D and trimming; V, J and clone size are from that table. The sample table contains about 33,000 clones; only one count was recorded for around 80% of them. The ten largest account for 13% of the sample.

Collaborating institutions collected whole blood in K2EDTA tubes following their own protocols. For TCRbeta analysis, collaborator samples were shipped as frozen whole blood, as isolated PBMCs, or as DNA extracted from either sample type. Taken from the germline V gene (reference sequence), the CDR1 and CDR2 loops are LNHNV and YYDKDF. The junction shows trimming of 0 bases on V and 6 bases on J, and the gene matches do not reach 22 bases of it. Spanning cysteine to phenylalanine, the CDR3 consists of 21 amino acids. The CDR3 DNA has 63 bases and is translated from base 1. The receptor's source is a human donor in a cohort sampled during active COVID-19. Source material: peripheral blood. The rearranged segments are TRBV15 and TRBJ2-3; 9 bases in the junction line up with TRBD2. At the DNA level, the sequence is TGTGCCACCAGCAGAGACTGGGGCATTAGCGGGGGCCCTAATCAGGAGGATACGCAGTATTTT. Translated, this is CATSRDWGISGGPNQEDTQYF.